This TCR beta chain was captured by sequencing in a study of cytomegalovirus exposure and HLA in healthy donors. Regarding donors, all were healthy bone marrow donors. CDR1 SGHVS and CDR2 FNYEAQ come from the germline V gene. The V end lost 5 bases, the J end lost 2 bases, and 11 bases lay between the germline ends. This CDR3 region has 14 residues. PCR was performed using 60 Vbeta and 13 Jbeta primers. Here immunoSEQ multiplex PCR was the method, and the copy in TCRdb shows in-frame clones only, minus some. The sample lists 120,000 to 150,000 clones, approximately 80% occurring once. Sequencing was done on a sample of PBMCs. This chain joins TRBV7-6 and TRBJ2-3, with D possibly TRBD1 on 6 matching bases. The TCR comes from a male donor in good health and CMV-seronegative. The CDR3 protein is CASSLGQLTDTQYF. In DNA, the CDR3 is TGTGCCAGCAGCCTCGGACAGCTCACAGATACGCAGTATTTT.